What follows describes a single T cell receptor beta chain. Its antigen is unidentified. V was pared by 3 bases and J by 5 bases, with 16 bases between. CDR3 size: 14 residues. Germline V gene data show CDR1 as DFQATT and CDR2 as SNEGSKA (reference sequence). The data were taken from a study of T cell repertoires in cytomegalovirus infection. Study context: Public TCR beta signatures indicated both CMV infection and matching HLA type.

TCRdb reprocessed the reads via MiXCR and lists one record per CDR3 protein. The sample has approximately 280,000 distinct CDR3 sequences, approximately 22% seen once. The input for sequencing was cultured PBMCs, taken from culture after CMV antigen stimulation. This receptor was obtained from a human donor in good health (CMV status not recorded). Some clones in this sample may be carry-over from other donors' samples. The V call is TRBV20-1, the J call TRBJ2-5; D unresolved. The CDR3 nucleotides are TGCAGTGCTAGGGACGCCTCCCTAGGGGAGACCCAGTACTTC. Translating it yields CSARDASLGETQYF.